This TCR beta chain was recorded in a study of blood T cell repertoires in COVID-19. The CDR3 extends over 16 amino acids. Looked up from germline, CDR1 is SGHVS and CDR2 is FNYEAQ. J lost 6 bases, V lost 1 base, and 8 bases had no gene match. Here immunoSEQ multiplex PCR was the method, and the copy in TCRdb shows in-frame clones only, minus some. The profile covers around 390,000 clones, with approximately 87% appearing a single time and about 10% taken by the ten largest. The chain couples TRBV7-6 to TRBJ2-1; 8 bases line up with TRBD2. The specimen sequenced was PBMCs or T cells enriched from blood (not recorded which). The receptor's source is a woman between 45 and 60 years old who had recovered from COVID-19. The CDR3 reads CASSLEVSGAPNEQFF. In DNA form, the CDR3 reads TGTGCCAGCAGCTTAGAGGTTAGCGGGGCCCCCAATGAGCAGTTCTTC.